What follows are 29 T cell receptor beta chains derived from one specimen sequenced in a study of blood T cell repertoires in COVID-19. TCRdb's copy holds only in-frame clones and misses some; the assay was immunoSEQ multiplex PCR. The repertoire consists of some 240,000 clones, with 84% occurring once and the leading ten covering 1.5%. Sequenced material: peripheral blood. The source is a woman aged 40 to 50 who had recovered from COVID-19.

The J gene is TRBJ1-2, the V gene TRBV24-1; possible D gene TRBD1, 5 bases. Deletions cut 3 bases from V and 7 bases from J, with 8 bases between. The germline CDR1 and CDR2 sequences are KGHDR and SFDVKD. This CDR3 comprises 12 residues. CDR3 loop: CATSDADSGYTF. The DNA for the CDR3 is TGTGCCACCAGTGATGCCGACAGTGGCTACACCTTC.

The chain is built from TRBV28 and TRBJ1-6, with TRBD1 identical over 8 bases. The CDR3 extends over 14 amino acids. Unmatched junction bases numbered 4, after V lost 5 bases and J lost 7 bases. The germline gives CDR1 MDHEN, CDR2 SYDVKM. This CDR3 is CASSRTGMNSPLHF. CDR3 bases: TGTGCCAGCAGTAGGACAGGGATGAATTCACCCCTCCACTTT.

This chain uses TRBV7-9 with TRBJ2-7; TRBD1 aligns across 7 bases. V lost 0 bases, J lost 2 bases, and 7 bases stayed unmatched. The CDR3 runs to 16 residues. Germline lookup yields CDR1 SEHNR and CDR2 FQNEAQ (reference sequence). CDR3: CASSLAPGQHPYEQYF. The CDR3 nucleotides read TGTGCCAGCAGCTTAGCTCCGGGACAGCATCCCTACGAGCAGTACTTC.

The rearrangement links TRBV7-6 to TRBJ2-2; D unresolved. From germline, CDR1 is SGHVS and CDR2 FNYEAQ. Trimming took off 1 base at V and 8 bases at J, with 11 bases between the two ends. The CDR3 covers 14 residues. The CDR3 coding sequence is TGTGCCAGCAGCTTAGTACCGCAAGAGGGGGAGCTGTTTTTT. Translation: CASSLVPQEGELFF.

This clone has a single count. The chain uses TRBV28 and TRBJ2-7; D ambiguous. The CDR3 loop spans 15 amino acids. V was cut by 7 bases and J by 2 bases, with 18 bases left in between. Germline CDR1 MDHEN, CDR2 SYDVKM. CDR3 DNA sequence: TGTGCCAGCATAGCCAGCCCACTTTTCCCCTACGAGCAGTACTTC. It codes for CASIASPLFPYEQYF.

This clone occurred a few times. The chain couples TRBV2 to TRBJ2-5; TRBD2 is a possible D gene (5 bases). Germline assignment: CDR1 SNHLY and CDR2 FYNNEI. Trimming stripped 6 bases from V and 4 bases from J, with 9 bases between. This CDR3 has 12 amino acids. This CDR3 reads CASRDLGETQYF. The CDR3 nucleotides are TGTGCCAGCAGGGACTTAGGAGAGACCCAGTACTTC.

V gene TRBV3-1 (or the pseudogene TRBV3-2) combines with J gene TRBJ1-3; D gene unclear. V was pared by 1 base and J by 1 base, with 11 bases between. Germline CDR1 LGHDT, CDR2 YNNKEL (reference sequence). This CDR3 comprises 16 residues. In nucleotides, the CDR3 is TGTGCCAGCAGCCAAGTTTTAAGCCGGTCTGGAAACACCATATATTTT. Amino acids: CASSQVLSRSGNTIYF.

The gene calls are TRBV11-2 and TRBJ2-3, with 9 bases fitting TRBD1. J gave up 2 bases and V 3 bases, and 9 bases lay outside the gene matches. CDR3 length: 17 amino acids. Germline assignment: CDR1 SGHAT and CDR2 FQNNGV. CDR3 protein: CASSFGTGWRDTDTQYF. CDR3 DNA: TGTGCCAGCAGCTTTGGGACAGGGTGGAGAGACACAGATACGCAGTATTTT.

This clone has a single count. V is TRBV12-3 or TRBV12-4 and J is TRBJ1-2; D unresolved. Deletions cut 9 bases from V and 1 base from J, with 6 bases between. The CDR3 loop spans 11 amino acids. CDR3 nucleotides: TGTGCCAGGACAATTAACTATGGCTACACCTTC. Translated: CARTINYGYTF.

CDR3 nucleotide sequence: TGTGCCAGCAGTGGTCCGGACAGGGTCGGTAACTATGGCTACACCTTC. It translates to CASSGPDRVGNYGYTF. The chain carries TRBV6-1 and TRBJ1-2; 8 nucleotides line up with TRBD1. The length of the CDR3 is 16 residues. V shed 4 bases, J shed 1 base, and the junction held 8 bases outside the gene matches. CDR1 is MNHNS and CDR2 is SASEGT in the germline V gene.

The rearrangement uses TRBV18 and TRBJ1-6; D might be TRBD1 (6 bases). Germline-derived CDR1 and CDR2 are KGHSH and LQKENI. CDR3 length: 17 residues. With 5 bases removed from V and 6 bases from J, the gap between germline ends came to 20 bases. As DNA, the CDR3 is TGTGCCAGCTCAGCCTTGACCAGGGGACACGCTAATTCACCCCTCCACTTT. Encoded protein: CASSALTRGHANSPLHF.

The chain recombines TRBV10-3 with TRBJ1-6, with 8 bases that match TRBD1. Unmatched junction bases numbered 1, after V lost 4 bases and J lost 5 bases. Germline-derived CDR1 and CDR2 are ENHRY and SYGVKD. This CDR3 comprises 14 residues. In DNA form, the CDR3 reads TGTGCCATCAGTGCGGACAGGGATAATTCACCCCTCCACTTT. Protein product: CAISADRDNSPLHF.

CDR3: CASSPFLDSYGYTF. The CDR3 coding sequence is TGTGCCAGCAGCCCGTTCCTGGACAGCTATGGCTACACCTTC. The rearrangement links TRBV11-2 to TRBJ1-2; D perhaps matches TRBD1 (6 bases). V lost 5 bases and J lost 4, with 14 bases in between. Per germline, CDR1 SGHAT and CDR2 FQNNGV. CDR3 length equals 14 residues.

The rearrangement joins TRBV2 to TRBJ2-5, with 11 positions matching TRBD2. CDR1 is SNHLY, CDR2 FYNNEI, per germline. J lost 1 base, V lost 6 bases, and 4 bases had no gene match. The CDR3 loop spans 15 amino acids. Written as DNA, the CDR3 is TGTGCCAGCAGGGATAGCGGGGGGGGCCAAGAGACCCAGTACTTC. Its translation is CASRDSGGGQETQYF.

This clone came up a few times. The rearrangement uses TRBV6-1 and TRBJ2-6; D is possibly TRBD1 (6 bases). The CDR3 contains 16 residues. The V gene lost 4 bases and the J gene lost 0 bases, with 10 bases spanning the gap. Germline V gene lookup returns CDR1 MNHNS and CDR2 SASEGT. The CDR3 sequence is CASSGNRVSGANVLTF. CDR3 DNA: TGTGCCAGCAGTGGTAACAGGGTCTCTGGGGCCAACGTCCTGACTTTC.

V gene TRBV6-5 combines with J gene TRBJ2-7, with a weak D call TRBD2 (6 bases). The length of the CDR3 is 15 residues. The V gene lost 10 bases and the J gene lost 2 bases, with 21 bases spanning the gap. Germline CDR1 and CDR2: MNHEY and SVGAGI. This CDR3 reads CATNGGRRGAYEQYF. The CDR3 DNA is TGTGCCACTAACGGTGGTAGGCGCGGGGCCTACGAGCAGTACTTC.

This chain joins TRBV5-1 and TRBJ2-7, with D unresolved. CDR1 and CDR2 (germline): SGHRS, YFSETQ. The CDR3 spans 15 residues. The V and J ends lost 4 bases and 2 bases respectively, with 16 bases between them. The CDR3 sequence is CASSTENVGPYEQYF. CDR3 sequence (DNA): TGCGCCAGCAGCACCGAGAATGTGGGCCCCTACGAGCAGTACTTC.

This clone came up many times. The chain links TRBV9 to TRBJ1-2; the D is unclear. The V gene's germline CDR1 is SGDLS and CDR2 YYNGEE. The CDR3 consists of 14 residues. V was cut by 0 bases and J by 4 bases, with 10 bases left in between. CDR3 sequence reads: CASSVDSNFYGYTF. Written as DNA, the CDR3 is TGTGCCAGCAGCGTAGACTCAAACTTCTATGGCTACACCTTC.

The J gene is TRBJ2-1, the V gene TRBV7-9, with 12 nucleotides matching TRBD2. Germline V CDR1 and CDR2: SEHNR, FQNEAQ (reference sequence). This CDR3 comprises 17 residues. The ends lost 3 bases at V and 4 bases at J; junction bases unmatched: 7. The CDR3 is CASSLATSGGRYNEQFF. CDR3 nucleotide sequence: TGTGCCAGCAGCTTGGCGACTAGCGGGGGCCGTTACAATGAGCAGTTCTTC.

On this clone: This sample also contains other DNA sequences that code for the same CDR3. The chain combines TRBV29-1 with TRBJ1-1, with a tentative D call TRBD1 (5 bases). Germline loops: CDR1 SQVTM, CDR2 ANQGSEA. V lost 2 bases to trimming and J lost 0 bases, with 7 bases between them. The CDR3 is 13 amino acids. CDR3 sequence reads: CSVERQLNTEAFF. CDR3 DNA sequence: TGCAGCGTTGAAAGACAGCTGAACACTGAAGCTTTCTTT.

This chain joins TRBV29-1 and TRBJ2-7, with D perhaps TRBD1 or TRBD2 (7 bases each). V was pared by 7 bases and J by 4 bases, with 17 bases between. Germline V gene lookup returns CDR1 SQVTM and CDR2 ANQGSEA. The CDR3 has 13 amino acids. The CDR3 spells CSAGGGRGYEQYF. CDR3 sequence (DNA): TGCAGCGCAGGGGGGGGGCGCGGGTACGAGCAGTACTTC.

This clone was seen only once. This sequence joins TRBV28 and TRBJ1-1, with D uncertain. Germline V gene data show CDR1 as MDHEN and CDR2 as SYDVKM. Trimming removed 7 bases at V and 6 bases at J, with 18 bases between. The CDR3 has 14 residues. The CDR3 region is CASTELSSRAEAFF. CDR3 nucleotides: TGTGCCAGCACTGAACTCTCCTCGAGGGCTGAAGCTTTCTTT.

The chain couples TRBV11-2 to TRBJ2-5, with D perhaps TRBD1 (6 bases). The CDR3 contains 15 residues. Germline V gene sequence: CDR1 SGHAT, CDR2 FQNNGV. V shed 5 bases and J shed 4 bases, with 17 bases lying between them. Here the CDR3 DNA reads TGTGCCAGCAGCCCACAGGGTTCGCGGGTAGAGACCCAGTACTTC. Its protein is CASSPQGSRVETQYF.

The rearrangement joins TRBV3-1 (or the pseudogene TRBV3-2) to TRBJ1-6, with D uncertain. The germline gives CDR1 LGHDT, CDR2 YNNKEL (reference sequence). V gave up 0 bases and J gave up 7 bases, with 4 bases separating them. CDR3 length: 13 residues. CDR3 coding DNA: TGTGCCAGCAGCCAAGAAATAAATTCACCCCTCCACTTT. This translates into CASSQEINSPLHF.

The chain recombines TRBV7-9 with TRBJ1-1; weak D call: TRBD1 (6 bases). CDR3 length: 14 residues. CDR1 SEHNR and CDR2 FQNEAQ come from the germline V gene (reference sequence). With 0 bases removed from V and 3 bases from J, the gap between germline ends came to 8 bases. The CDR3: CASSLAGGHTEAFF. The CDR3, as DNA: TGTGCCAGCAGCTTAGCTGGGGGCCACACTGAAGCTTTCTTT.

The chain combines TRBV10-1 with TRBJ2-1, with a weak D call TRBD2 (6 bases). Per germline, CDR1 WNHNN and CDR2 SYGVQD (reference sequence). V lost 3 bases, J lost 5 bases, and 8 bases lay in between. The CDR3 spans 13 residues. CDR3 in DNA: TGCGCCAGCAGTGAATGGGGGGACAATGAGCAGTTCTTC. It translates to CASSEWGDNEQFF.

The chain combines TRBV2 with TRBJ1-5; tentatively, D is TRBD1 (5 bases). The germline V and J ends were trimmed by 1 base and 7 bases, with 14 bases remaining between them. The germline gives CDR1 SNHLY, CDR2 FYNNEI. The CDR3 loop spans 15 amino acids. The CDR3 sequence: CASSEEEGLGQPQHF. CDR3 bases: TGTGCCAGCAGTGAAGAAGAGGGACTTGGACAGCCCCAGCATTTT.

The rearrangement joins TRBV7-9 to TRBJ1-3; D perhaps matches TRBD1 (5 bases). This CDR3 has 18 residues. V lost 1 base and J 1 base, leaving 17 bases between the germline ends. Germline V gene sequence: CDR1 SEHNR, CDR2 FQNEAQ (reference sequence). The CDR3 coding sequence is TGTGCCAGCAGCTTAGGCCCCACAGGCTTGATTTCTGGAAACACCATATATTTT. Protein product: CASSLGPTGLISGNTIYF.

The chain links TRBV6-5 to TRBJ2-5; D uncertain. V was cut by 6 bases and J by 5 bases, with 13 bases left in between. The CDR3 length is 13 residues. CDR1 is MNHEY, CDR2 SVGAGI, per germline. CDR3 amino acids: CASSSYWAETQYF. Written as DNA, the CDR3 is TGTGCCAGCAGCAGTTACTGGGCGGAGACCCAGTACTTC.